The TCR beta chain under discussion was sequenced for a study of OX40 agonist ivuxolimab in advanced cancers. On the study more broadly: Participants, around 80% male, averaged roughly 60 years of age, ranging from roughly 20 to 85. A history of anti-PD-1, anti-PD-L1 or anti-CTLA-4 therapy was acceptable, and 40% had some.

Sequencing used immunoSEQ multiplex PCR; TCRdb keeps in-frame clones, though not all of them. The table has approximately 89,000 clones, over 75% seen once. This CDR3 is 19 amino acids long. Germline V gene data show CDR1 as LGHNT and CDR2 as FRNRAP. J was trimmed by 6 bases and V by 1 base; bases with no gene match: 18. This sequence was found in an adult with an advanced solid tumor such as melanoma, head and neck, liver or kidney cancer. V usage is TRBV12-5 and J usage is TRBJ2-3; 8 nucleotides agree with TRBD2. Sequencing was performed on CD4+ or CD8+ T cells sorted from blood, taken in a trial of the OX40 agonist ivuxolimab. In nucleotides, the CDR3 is TGTGCTAGTGGTTTGGCCCGCCGTTTCCGCGGGGGGACTACCGATACGCAGTATTTT. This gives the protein CASGLARRFRGGTTDTQYF.